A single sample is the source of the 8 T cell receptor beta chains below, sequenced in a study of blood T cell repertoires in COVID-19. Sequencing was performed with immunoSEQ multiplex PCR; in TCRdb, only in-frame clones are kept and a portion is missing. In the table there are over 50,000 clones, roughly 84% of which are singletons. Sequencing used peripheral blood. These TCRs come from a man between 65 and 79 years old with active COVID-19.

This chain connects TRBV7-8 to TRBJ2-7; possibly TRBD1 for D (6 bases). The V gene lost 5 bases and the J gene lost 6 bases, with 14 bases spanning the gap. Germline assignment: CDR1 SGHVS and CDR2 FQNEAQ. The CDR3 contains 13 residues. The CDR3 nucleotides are TGTGCCAGCAGCCAACAGCAGGGGACCGAGCAGTACTTC. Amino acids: CASSQQQGTEQYF.

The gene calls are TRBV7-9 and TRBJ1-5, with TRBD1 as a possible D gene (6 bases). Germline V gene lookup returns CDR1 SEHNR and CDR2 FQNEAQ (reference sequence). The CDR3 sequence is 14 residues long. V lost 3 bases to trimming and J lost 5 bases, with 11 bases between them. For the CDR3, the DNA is TGTGCCAGCAGCTTTAACTCAGGGGATCAGCCCCAGCATTTT. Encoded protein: CASSFNSGDQPQHF. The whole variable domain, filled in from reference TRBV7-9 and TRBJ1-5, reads DTGVSQNPRHKITKRGQNVTFRCDPISEHNRLYWYRQTLGQGPEFLTYFQNEAQLEKSRLLSDRFSAERPKGSFSTLEIQRTEQGDSAMYLCASSFNSGDQPQHFGDGTRLSIL.

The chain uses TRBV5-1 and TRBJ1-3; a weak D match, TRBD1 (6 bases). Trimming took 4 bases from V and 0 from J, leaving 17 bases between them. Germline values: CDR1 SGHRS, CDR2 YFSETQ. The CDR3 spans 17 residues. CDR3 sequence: CASSPIAGASSGNTIYF. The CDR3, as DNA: TGCGCCAGCAGCCCCATAGCAGGGGCGAGCTCTGGAAACACCATATATTTT. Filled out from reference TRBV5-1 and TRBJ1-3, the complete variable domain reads KAGVTQTPRYLIKTRGQQVTLSCSPISGHRSVSWYQQTPGQGLQFLFEYFSETQRNKGNFPGRFSGRQFSNSRSEMNVSTLELGDSALYLCASSPIAGASSGNTIYFGEGSWLTVV.

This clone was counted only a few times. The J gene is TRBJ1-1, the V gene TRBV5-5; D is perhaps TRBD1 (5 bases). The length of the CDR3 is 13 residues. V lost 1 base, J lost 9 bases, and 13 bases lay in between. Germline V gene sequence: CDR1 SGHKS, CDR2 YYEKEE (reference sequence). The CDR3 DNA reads TGTGCCAGCAGCTTGAGTCGGGGGTTACAAGCTTTCTTT. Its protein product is CASSLSRGLQAFF.

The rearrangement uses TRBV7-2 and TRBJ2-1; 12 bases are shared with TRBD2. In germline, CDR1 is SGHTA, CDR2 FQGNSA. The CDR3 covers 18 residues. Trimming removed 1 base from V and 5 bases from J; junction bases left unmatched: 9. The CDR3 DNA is TGTGCCAGCAGCTTAGTCCTAGCGGGGGGGCCACTGGACAATGAGCAGTTCTTC. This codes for CASSLVLAGGPLDNEQFF. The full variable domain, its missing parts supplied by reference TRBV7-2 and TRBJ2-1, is GAGVSQSPSNKVTEKGKDVELRCDPISGHTALYWYRQSLGQGLEFLIYFQGNSAPDKSGLPSDRFSAERTGGSVSTLTIQRTQQEDSAVYLCASSLVLAGGPLDNEQFFGPGTRLTVL.

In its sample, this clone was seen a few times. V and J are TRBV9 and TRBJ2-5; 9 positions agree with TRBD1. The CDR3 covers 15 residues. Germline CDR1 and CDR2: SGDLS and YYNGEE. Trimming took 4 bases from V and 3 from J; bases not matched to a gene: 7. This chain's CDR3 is CASSLLGTGKETQYF. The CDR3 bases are TGTGCCAGCAGCCTACTTGGGACAGGGAAAGAGACCCAGTACTTC.

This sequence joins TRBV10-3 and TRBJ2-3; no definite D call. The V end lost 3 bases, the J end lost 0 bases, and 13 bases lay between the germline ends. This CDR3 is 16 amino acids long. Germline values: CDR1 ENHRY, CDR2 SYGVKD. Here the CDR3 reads CAISERGTTSTDTQYF. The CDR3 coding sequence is TGTGCCATCAGTGAAAGAGGTACTACTAGCACAGATACGCAGTATTTT.

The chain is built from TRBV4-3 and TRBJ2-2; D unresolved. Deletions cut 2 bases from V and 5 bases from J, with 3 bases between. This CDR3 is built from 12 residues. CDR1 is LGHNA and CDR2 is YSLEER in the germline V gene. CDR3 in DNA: TGCGCCAGCAGCCAACTTACCGGGGAGCTGTTTTTT. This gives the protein CASSQLTGELFF.